This T cell receptor (beta chain) was obtained from a study of T cells in pancreatic ductal adenocarcinoma. The selected patients with pancreatic ductal adenocarcinoma had surgery but no neoadjuvant therapy. Here immunoSEQ multiplex PCR was the method, and the copy in TCRdb shows in-frame clones only, minus some. This table holds about 100,000 clones, more than 90% found once. Turning to this clone: Its antigen is still unknown. Sequence at one end of the junction differs from germline and may be a read error.

The CDR3 is 11 amino acids. Looked up from germline, CDR1 is SQVTM and CDR2 is ANQGSEA. Study findings and constraints: This surgical cohort overrepresents the minority presenting with early-stage disease.

This receptor was identified in a human donor with pancreatic ductal adenocarcinoma. Source material: PBMCs. The chain links TRBV29-1 to TRBJ2-1; tentative D call: TRBD2 (6 bases). The CDR3 here is CSLREYSEQFF. The DNA for the CDR3 is TGCAGCCTACGGGAGTACAGTGAGCAGTTCTTC.